This TCR beta chain was captured by sequencing in a study of blood T cell repertoires in COVID-19. On the study more broadly: Sites in the United States, Italy and Spain provided acute and convalescent COVID-19 samples.

Between the trimmed V and J ends, which lost 2 bases and 2 bases, there was a span of 12 bases. This CDR3 contains 14 residues. CDR1 is GTSNPN and CDR2 is SVGIG in the germline V gene (reference sequence). In this sample, this clone turned up once. In the study's own analysis: Amplified reference gene primers provided the basis for estimating nucleated cell counts. The data were produced by immunoSEQ multiplex PCR, yet TCRdb's version contains in-frame clones alone and is incomplete. For V, J and clone size, that table is used; D and trimming come from the DNA. The sample gives a few hundred thousand clones, about 88% of which show up once; around 0.97% is in the top ten.

The source is a man aged 40-49 years with acute or convalescent COVID-19. Sequenced input: peripheral blood. This chain links TRBV30 with TRBJ2-5; TRBD2 might be the D (5 bases). The CDR3 DNA reads as TGTGCCTGGAGTACCCAGGACTCACAAGAGACCCAGTACTTC. It yields the protein CAWSTQDSQETQYF.